This T cell receptor (beta chain) was obtained from a study of T cell changes during pregnancy in multiple sclerosis. Here immunoSEQ multiplex PCR was the method, and the copy in TCRdb shows in-frame clones only, minus some. The table records under 75,000 clones, under 95% of them present only once. This CDR3 comprises 14 residues. Germline values: CDR1 KGHSH, CDR2 LQKENI. V lost 4 bases to trimming and J lost 4 bases; unmatched junction nucleotides: 4. The chain uses TRBV18 and TRBJ1-5, with 7 bases fitting TRBD1. The specimen was peripheral blood, collected in the third trimester of pregnancy. The sequence was obtained from a female donor in good health, enrolled as a control in a pregnancy study. The CDR3 bases are TGTGCCAGCTCACGCGGGACAGCTAATCAGCCCCAGCATTTT. Its translation: CASSRGTANQPQHF.